This entry is about one T cell receptor (beta chain). The antigen is unknown. The data originate from a study of CD4 T cells in relation to SARS-CoV-2 and coronaviruses. On the study more broadly: Shared crossreactive spike epitopes were mapped to their HLA restriction.

V shed 11 bases and J 5 bases; nucleotides not matched to a gene: 21. This CDR3 has 17 amino acids. CDR1 and CDR2 from the germline V gene are ENHRY and SYGVKD. The unexposed donors gave CD4+ T cells in about 2011-2018, prior to COVID-19. Isolation of CD4+ T cells took place after about eleven days in culture. The table came from immunoSEQ multiplex PCR; TCRdb's copy has only in-frame clones and leaves some out. The table records about 29,000 clones, about 73% of them present only once. This sequence was found in a human donor in good health. The chain joins TRBV10-3 to TRBJ2-1; 7 bases fit TRBD2. The sequenced material came from CD4+ T cells from PBMCs, cultured in vitro. CDR3: CASSGREEHRVNNEQFF. The DNA of the CDR3 is TGTGCCTCATCGGGGAGGGAGGAGCACCGGGTGAACAATGAGCAGTTCTTC.